This T cell receptor beta chain emerged from a study of T cells after yellow fever vaccination. Study context: Preparation used SMART-Seq v4 Ultra Low Input for the low-cell-number fractions. Study-wide findings and caveats: Post-booster reappearance was seen for most primary-vaccination clones (about 96% CD4, roughly 88% CD8). Weaker in magnitude, the secondary response showed a faster peak on day 5 versus 15.

This clonotype was recorded at least ten times. Its antigen remains unknown. The 5'RACE template-switching step produced TCR cDNA and added a universal primer site and UMIs. Each CDR3 protein gets one entry after TCRdb re-called the 5' RACE reads with MiXCR. Of hundreds of thousands of distinct CDR3 sequences in the sample, over 4.5% are singletons; the top ten hold around 3.5%. This CDR3 is 12 amino acids long. Germline V gene sequence: CDR1 MGHDK, CDR2 SYGVNS. The ends were cut back, 4 bases at V and 13 bases at J, with 13 bases in the middle. The origin of this receptor is a man aged 18 to 29 who received the YFV17D yellow fever vaccine. The sequencing here drew on CD4+ T cells sorted from PBMCs, taken on the day of the yellow fever booster vaccination. J is TRBJ1-4 and V is TRBV25-1; D is unresolved. CDR3 nucleotides: TGTGCCAGCAGTGGGTTTAGGGATCGACTGTTTTTT. Translation: CASSGFRDRLFF. Drawing the rest from reference TRBV25-1 and TRBJ1-4, the complete variable domain is EADIYQTPRYLVIGTGKKITLECSQTMGHDKMYWYQQDPGMELHLIHYSYGVNSTEKGDLSSESTVSRIRTEHFPLTLESARPSHTSQYLCASSGFRDRLFFGSGTQLSVL.